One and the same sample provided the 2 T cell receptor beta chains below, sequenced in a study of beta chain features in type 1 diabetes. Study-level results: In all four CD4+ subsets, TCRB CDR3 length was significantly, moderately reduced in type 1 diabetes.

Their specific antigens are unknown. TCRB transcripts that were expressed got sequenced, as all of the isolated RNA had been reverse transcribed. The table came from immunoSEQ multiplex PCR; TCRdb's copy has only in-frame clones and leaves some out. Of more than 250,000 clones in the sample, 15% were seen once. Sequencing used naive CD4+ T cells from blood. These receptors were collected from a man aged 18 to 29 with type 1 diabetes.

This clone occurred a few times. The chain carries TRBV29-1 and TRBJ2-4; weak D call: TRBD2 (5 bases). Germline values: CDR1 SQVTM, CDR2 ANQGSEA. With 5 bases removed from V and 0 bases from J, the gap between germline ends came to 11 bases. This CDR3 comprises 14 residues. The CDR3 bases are TGCAGCGTTCGGGGAGAACTAGCCAAAAACATTCAGTACTTC. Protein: CSVRGELAKNIQYF. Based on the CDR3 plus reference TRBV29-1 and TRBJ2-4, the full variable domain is SAVISQKPSRDICQRGTSLTIQCQVDSQVTMMFWYRQQPGQSLTLIATANQGSEATYESGFVIDKFPISRPNLTFSTLTVSNMSPEDSSIYLCSVRGELAKNIQYFGAGTRLSVL.

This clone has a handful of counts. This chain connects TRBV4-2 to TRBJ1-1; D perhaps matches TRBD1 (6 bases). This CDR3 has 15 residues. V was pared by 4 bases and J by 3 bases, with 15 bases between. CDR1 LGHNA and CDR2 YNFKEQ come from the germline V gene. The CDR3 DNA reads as TGTGCCAGCAGCCGATACGGACAGTCTGACACTGAAGCTTTCTTT. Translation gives CASSRYGQSDTEAFF.